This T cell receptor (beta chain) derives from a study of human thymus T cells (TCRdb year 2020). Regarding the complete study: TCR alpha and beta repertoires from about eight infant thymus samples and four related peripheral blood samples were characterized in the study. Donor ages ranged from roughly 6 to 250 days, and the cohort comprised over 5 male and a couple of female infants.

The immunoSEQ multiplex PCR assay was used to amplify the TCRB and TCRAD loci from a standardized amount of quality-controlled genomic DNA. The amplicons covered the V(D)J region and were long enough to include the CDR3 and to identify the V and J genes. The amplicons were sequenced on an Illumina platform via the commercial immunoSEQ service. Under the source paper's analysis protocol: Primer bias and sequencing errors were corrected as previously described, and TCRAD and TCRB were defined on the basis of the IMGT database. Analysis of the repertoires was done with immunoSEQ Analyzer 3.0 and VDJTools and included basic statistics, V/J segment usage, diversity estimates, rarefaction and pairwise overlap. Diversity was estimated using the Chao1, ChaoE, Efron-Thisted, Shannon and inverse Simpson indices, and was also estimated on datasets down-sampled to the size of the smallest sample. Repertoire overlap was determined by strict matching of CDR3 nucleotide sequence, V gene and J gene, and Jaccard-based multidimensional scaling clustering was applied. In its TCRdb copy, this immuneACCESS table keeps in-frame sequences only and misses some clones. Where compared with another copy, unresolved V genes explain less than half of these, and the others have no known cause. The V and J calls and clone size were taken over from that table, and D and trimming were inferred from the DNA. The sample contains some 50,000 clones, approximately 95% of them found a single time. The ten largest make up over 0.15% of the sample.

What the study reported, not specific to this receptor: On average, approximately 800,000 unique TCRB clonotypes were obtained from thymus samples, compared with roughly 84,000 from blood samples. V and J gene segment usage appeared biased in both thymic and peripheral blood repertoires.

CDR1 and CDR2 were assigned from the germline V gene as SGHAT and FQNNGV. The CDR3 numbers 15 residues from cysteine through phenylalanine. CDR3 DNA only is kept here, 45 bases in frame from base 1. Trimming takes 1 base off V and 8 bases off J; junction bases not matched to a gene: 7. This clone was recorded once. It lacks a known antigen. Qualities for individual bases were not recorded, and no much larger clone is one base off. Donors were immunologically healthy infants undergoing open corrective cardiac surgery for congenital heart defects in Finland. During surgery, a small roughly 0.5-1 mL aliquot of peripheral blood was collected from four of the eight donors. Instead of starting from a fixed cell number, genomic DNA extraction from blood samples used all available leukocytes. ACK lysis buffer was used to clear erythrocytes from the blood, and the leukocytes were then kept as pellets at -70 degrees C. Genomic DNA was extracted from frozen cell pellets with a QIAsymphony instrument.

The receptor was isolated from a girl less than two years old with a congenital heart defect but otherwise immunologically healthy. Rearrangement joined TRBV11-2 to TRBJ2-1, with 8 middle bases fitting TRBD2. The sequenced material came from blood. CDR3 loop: CASSLVGRAGHEQFF. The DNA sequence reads TGTGCCAGCAGCTTAGTCGGGAGGGCAGGTCATGAGCAGTTCTTC.